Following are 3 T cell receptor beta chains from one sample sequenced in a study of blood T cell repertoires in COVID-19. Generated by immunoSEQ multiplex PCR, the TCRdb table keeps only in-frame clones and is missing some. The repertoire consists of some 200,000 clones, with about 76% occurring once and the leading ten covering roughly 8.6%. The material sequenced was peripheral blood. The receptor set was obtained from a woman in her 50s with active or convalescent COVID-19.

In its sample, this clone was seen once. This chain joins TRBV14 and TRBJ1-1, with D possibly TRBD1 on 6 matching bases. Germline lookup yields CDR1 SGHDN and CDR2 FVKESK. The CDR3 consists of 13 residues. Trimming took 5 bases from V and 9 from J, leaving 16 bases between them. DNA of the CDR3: TGTGCCAGCAGCTGGGCGGGGGCAGGGAAAGCTTTCTTT. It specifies CASSWAGAGKAFF.

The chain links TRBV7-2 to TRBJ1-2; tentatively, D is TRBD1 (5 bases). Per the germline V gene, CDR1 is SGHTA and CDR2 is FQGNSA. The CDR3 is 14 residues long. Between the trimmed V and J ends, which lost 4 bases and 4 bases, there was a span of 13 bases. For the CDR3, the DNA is TGTGCCAGCAGCTACCAGGGAATTGGCTATGGCTACACCTTC. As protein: CASSYQGIGYGYTF.

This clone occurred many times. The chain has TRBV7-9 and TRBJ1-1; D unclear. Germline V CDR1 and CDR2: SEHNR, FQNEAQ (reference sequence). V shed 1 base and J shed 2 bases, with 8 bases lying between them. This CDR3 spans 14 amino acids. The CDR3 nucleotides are TGTGCCAGCAGCTTAGGGCTTGGTAACACTGAAGCTTTCTTT. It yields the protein CASSLGLGNTEAFF.